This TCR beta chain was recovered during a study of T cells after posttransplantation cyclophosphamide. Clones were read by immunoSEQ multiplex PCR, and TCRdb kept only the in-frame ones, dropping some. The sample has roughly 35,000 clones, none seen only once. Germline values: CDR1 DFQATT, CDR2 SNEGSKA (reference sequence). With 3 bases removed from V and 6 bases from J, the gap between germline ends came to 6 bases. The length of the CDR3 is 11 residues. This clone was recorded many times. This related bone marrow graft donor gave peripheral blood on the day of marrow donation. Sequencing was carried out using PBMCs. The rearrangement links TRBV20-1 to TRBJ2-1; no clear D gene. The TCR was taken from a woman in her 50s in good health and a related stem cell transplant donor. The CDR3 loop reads CSASQSNEQFF. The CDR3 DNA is TGCAGTGCTAGTCAGTCCAATGAGCAGTTCTTC.